This TCR beta chain was sequenced for a study of tumor-infiltrating lymphocytes in primary liver carcinoma. Study summary: The study enrolled male and female patients aged 30 to 69 years. Lesions, classed as T1-T3 N0M0, spanned 4.2 to 10 cm across. Study-wide points: Relative to tumor region pairs, the tumor-adjacent and tumor-blood pairs showed overlap that was lower.

Co-extracted RNA and DNA came from roughly 20-30 mg of unsorted bulk tissue. A constant-region primer primed TCR beta cDNA synthesis from about 490 ng of total RNA. Three nested multiplex PCR rounds, a slightly modified ARM-PCR, produced the libraries for TCR beta. For 10 cycles apiece, the opening two PCR rounds ran with TRBV1-TRBV30 forward primers and a C-beta reverse primer. TCRdb reprocessed the multiplex PCR reads via MiXCR and lists one record per CDR3 protein. The table includes about 210,000 distinct CDR3 sequences, approximately 86% detected once. Per the germline V gene, CDR1 is SGHAT and CDR2 is FQNNGV. The CDR3 extends over 15 amino acids. Of note for this clonotype: What it binds is not known. One end of the junction fails to match germline, which may point to a read error.

This chain links TRBV11-2 with TRBJ2-7; D gene ambiguous. The sequencing sample was made of tumor tissue from primary liver carcinoma. The clonotype comes from a man aged 35 to 55 with primary liver carcinoma and hepatitis B virus infection. The CDR3 DNA follows: TGTGCCAGCTGCTCCGGACGGCTTTACGTGCACGAGCAGTACTTT. The encoded protein is CASCSGRLYVHEQYF.